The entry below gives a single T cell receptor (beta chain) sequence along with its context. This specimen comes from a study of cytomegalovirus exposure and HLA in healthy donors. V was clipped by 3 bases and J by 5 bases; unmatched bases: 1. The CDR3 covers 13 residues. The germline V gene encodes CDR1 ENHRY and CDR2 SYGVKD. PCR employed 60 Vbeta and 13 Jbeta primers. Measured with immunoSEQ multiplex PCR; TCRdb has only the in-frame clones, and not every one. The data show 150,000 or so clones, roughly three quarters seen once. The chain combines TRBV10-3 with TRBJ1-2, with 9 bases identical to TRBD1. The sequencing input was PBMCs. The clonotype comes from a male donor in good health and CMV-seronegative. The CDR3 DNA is TGTGCCATCAGTGATGGACAGGGGTATGGCTACACCTTC. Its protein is CAISDGQGYGYTF.